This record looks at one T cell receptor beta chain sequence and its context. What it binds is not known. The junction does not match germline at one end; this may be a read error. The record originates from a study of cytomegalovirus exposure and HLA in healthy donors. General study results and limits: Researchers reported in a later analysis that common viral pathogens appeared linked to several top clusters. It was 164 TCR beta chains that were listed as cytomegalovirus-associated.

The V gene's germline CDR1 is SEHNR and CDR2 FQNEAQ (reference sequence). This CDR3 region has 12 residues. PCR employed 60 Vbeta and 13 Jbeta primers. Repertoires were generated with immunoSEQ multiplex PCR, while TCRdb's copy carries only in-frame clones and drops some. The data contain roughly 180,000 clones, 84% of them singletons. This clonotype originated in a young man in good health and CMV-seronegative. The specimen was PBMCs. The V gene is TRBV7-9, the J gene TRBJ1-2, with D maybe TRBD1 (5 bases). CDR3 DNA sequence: TGTTCCAGCAGCTTCACAGGCAGTGGCTACACCTTC. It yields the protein CSSSFTGSGYTF.